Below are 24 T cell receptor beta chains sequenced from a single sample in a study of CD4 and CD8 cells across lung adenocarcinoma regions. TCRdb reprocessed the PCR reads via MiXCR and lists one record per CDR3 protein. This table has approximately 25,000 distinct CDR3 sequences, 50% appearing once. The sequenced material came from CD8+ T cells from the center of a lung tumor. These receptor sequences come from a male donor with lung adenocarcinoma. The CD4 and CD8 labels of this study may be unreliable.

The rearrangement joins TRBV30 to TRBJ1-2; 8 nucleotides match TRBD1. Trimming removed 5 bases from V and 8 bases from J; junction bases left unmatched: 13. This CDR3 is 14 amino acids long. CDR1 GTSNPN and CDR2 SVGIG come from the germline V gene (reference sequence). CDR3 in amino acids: CAWFYPDRGRGYTF. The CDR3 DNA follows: TGTGCCTGGTTTTACCCCGACAGGGGTCGAGGCTACACCTTC.

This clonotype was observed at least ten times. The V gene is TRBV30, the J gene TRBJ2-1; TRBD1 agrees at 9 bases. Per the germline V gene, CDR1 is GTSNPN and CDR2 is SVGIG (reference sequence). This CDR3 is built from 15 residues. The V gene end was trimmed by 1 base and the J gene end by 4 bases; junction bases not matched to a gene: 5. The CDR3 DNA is TGTGCCTGGAGTGAGGGACAGGGAAAGTACAATGAGCAGTTCTTC. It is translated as CAWSEGQGKYNEQFF.

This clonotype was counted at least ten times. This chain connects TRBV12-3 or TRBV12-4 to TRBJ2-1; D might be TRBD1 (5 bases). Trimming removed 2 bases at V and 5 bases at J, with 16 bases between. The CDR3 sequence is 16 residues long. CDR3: CASSLRAGHINNEQFF. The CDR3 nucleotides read TGTGCCAGCAGTTTAAGGGCAGGGCACATTAACAATGAGCAGTTCTTC.

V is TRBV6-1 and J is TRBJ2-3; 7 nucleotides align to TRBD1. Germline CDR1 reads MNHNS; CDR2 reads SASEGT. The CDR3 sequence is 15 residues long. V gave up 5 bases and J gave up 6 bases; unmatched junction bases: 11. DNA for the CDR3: TGTGCCAGCAGTATCCGGGACAGCCTCGTGGATACGCAGTATTTT. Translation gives CASSIRDSLVDTQYF.

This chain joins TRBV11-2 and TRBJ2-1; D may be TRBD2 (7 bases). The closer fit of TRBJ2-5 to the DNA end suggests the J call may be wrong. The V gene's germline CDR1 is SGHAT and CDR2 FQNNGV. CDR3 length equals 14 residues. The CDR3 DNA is TGTGCCAGCAGCTTAGGAGGGGGAGGGGAGACCCAGTACTTC. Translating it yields CASSLGGGGETQYF.

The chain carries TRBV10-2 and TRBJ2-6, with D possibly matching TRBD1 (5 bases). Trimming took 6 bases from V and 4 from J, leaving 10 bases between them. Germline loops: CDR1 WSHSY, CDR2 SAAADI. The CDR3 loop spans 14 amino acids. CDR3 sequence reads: CASRQALGANVLTF. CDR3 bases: TGCGCCAGCAGACAGGCGTTGGGGGCCAACGTCCTGACTTTC.

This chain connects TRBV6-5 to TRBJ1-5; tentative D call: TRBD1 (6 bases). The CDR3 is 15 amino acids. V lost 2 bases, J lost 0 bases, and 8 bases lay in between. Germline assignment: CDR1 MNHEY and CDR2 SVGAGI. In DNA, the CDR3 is TGTGCCAGCAGTTACACAGGGAATAGCAATCAGCCCCAGCATTTT. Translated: CASSYTGNSNQPQHF.

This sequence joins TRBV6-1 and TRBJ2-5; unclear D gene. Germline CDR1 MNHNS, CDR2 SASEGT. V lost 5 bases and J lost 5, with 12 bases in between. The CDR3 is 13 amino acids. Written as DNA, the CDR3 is TGTGCCAGCAGTCGGTGGGTTTCGGAGACCCAGTACTTC. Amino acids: CASSRWVSETQYF.

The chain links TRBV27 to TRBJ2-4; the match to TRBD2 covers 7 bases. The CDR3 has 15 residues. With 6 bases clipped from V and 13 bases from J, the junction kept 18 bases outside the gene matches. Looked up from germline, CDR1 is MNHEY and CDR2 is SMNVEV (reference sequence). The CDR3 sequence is CASRRGPAGSNTQYF. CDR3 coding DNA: TGTGCCAGCAGACGCGGACCAGCGGGATCAAATACGCAGTACTTC.

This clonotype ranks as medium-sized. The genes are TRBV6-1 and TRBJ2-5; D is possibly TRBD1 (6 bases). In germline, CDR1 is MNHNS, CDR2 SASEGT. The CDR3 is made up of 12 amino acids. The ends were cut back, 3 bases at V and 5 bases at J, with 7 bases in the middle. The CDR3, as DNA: TGTGCCAGCAGTGACAGGGGTGAGACCCAGTACTTC. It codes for CASSDRGETQYF.

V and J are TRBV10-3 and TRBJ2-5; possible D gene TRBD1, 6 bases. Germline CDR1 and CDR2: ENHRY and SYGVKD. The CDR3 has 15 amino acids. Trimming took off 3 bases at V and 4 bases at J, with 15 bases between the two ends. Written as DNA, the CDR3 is TGTGCCATCAGTGACAGGACAGACAGGAGAGAGACCCAGTACTTC. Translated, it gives CAISDRTDRRETQYF.

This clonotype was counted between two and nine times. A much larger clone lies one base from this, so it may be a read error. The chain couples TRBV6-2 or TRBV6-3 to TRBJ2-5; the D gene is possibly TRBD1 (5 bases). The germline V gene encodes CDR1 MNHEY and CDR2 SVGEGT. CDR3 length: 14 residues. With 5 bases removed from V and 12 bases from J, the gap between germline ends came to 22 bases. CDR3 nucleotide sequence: TGTGCCAGCAGTCTGAGCCTGGGGCCCGTAAAGGAGTACTTC. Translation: CASSLSLGPVKEYF.

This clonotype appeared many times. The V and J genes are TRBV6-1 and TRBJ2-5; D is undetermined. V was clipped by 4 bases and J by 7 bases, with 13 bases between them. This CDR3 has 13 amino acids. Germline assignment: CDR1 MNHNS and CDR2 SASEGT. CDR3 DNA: TGTGCCAGCAGTGCAACTCCGGTAGGGACCCAGTACTTC. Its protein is CASSATPVGTQYF.

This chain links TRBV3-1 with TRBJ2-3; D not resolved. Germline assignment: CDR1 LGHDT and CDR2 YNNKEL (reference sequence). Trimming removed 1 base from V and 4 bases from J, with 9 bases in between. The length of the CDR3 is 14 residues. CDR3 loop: CASSQATLPDTQYF. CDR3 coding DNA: TGTGCCAGCAGCCAAGCGACCCTCCCAGATACGCAGTATTTT.

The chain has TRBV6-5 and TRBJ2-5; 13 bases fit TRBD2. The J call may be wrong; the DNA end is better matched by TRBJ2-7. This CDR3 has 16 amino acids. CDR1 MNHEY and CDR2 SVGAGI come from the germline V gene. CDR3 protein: CASSFRTSGRAREQYF. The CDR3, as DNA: TGTGCCAGCAGTTTCCGAACTAGCGGGAGGGCCCGCGAGCAGTACTTC.

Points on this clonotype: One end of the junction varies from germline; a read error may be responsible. The CDR3 is CAISGGGRTFSAF. The CDR3 bases are TGTGCCATCAGTGGGGGAGGCAGGACCTTCTCGGCCTTC. The chain employs TRBV10-3 and TRBJ1-2; D call uncertain. The germline gives CDR1 ENHRY, CDR2 SYGVKD. This CDR3 has 13 residues.

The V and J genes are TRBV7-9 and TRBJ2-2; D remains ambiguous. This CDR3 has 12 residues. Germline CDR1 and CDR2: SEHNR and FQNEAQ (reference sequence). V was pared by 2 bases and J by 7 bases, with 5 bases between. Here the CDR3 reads CASSLISGELFF. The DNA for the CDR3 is TGTGCCAGCAGCTTAATTAGCGGGGAGCTGTTTTTT.

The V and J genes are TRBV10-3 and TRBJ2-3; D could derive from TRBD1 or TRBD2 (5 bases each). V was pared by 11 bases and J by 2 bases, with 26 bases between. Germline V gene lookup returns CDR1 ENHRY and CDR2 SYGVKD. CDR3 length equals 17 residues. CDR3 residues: CASRAVSGAGDTDTQYF. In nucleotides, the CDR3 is TGTGCCTCCAGGGCGGTATCCGGGGCTGGGGACACAGATACGCAGTATTTT.

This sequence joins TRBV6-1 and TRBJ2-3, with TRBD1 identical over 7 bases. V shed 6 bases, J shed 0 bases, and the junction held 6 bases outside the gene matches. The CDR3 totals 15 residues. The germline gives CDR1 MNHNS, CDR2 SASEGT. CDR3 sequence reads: CASSGQAVSTDTQYF. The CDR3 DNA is TGTGCCAGCAGCGGACAGGCGGTGAGCACAGATACGCAGTATTTT.

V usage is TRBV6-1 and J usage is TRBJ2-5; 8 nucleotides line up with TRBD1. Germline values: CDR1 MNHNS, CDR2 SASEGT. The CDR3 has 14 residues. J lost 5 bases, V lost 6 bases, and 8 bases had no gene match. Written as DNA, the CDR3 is TGTGCCAGCAGCCCCAGGGGGCCCCCGGAGACCCAGTACTTC. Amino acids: CASSPRGPPETQYF.

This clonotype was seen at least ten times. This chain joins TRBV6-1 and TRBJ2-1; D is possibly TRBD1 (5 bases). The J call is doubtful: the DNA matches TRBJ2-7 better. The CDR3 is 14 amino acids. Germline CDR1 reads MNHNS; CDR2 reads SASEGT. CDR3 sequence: CASRPATGFGEQYF. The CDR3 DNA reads TGTGCCAGCAGGCCCGCAACAGGCTTTGGCGAGCAGTACTTC.

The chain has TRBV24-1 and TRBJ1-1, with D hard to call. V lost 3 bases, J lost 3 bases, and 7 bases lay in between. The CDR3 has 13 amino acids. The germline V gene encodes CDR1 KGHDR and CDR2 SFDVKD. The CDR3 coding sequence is TGTGCCACCAGTGATCGGCAGGACACTGAAGCTTTCTTT. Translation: CATSDRQDTEAFF.

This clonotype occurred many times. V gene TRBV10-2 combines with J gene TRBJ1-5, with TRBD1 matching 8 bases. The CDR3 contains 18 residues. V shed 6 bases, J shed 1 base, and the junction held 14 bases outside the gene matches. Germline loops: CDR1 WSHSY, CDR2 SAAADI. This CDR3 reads CASSPTGTGLNSNQPQHF. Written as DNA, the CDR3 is TGCGCCAGCAGCCCCACTGGGACAGGTTTGAACAGCAATCAGCCCCAGCATTTT.

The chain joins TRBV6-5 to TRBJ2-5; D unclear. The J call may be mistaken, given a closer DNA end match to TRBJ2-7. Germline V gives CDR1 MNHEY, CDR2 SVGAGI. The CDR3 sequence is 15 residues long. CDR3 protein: CASSYSIHQSHEQYF. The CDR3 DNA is TGTGCCAGCAGTTACTCGATACATCAGTCCCACGAGCAGTACTTC.